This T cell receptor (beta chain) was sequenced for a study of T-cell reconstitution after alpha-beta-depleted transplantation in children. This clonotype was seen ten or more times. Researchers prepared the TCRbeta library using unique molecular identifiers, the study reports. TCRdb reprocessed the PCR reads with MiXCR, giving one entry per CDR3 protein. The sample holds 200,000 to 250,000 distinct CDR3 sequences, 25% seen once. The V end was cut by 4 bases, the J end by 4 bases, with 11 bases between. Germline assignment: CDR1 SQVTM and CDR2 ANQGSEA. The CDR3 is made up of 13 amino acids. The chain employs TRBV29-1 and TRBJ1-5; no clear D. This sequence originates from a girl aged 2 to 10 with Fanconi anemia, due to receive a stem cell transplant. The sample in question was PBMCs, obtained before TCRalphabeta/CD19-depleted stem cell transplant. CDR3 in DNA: TGCAGCGTTGCCGACGGATTAAATCAGCCCCAGCATTTT. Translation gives CSVADGLNQPQHF.